This T cell receptor (beta chain) was captured in a study of cytomegalovirus exposure and HLA in healthy donors. General observations from the study: In a later analysis, most CMV-associated TCR beta chains appeared HLA-restricted. The investigators catalogued 164 TCR beta chains as cytomegalovirus-associated.

No CMV serostatus entry exists for this donor. The table lists this clone with a few counts. Its target is unknown. Trimming stripped 1 base from V and 8 bases from J, with 15 bases between. CDR1 is SEHNR, CDR2 FQNEAQ, per germline (reference sequence). The CDR3 loop spans 15 amino acids. Vbeta (60) and Jbeta (13) primers were used in the PCR. Sequencing used immunoSEQ multiplex PCR; TCRdb keeps in-frame clones, though not all of them. The sample gives some 130,000 clones, 55% to 75% of which show up once; about 2.6% is in the top ten. This sequence was found in a human donor in good health. The genes are TRBV7-9 and TRBJ1-5, with a weak D call TRBD1 (5 bases). Sequenced input: PBMCs. The DNA for the CDR3 is TGTGCCAGCAGCTTAGGATTTGGGTTAGGGGAGCCCCAGCATTTT. Encoded protein: CASSLGFGLGEPQHF.